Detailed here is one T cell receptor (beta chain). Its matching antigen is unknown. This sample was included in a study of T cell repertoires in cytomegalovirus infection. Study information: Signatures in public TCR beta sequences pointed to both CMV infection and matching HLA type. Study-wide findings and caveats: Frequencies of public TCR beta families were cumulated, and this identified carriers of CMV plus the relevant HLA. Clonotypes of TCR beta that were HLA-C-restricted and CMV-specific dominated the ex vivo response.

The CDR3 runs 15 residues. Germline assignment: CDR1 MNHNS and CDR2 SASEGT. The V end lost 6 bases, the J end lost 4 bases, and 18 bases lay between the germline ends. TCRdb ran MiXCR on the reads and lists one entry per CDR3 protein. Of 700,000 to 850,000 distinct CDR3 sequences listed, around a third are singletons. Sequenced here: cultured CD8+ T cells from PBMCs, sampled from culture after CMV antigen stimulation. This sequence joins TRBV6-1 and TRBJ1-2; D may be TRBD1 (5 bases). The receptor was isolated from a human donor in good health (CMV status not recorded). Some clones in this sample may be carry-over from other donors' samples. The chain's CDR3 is CASSLQGYPGYGYTF. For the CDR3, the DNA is TGTGCCAGCAGCCTCCAGGGTTACCCTGGCTATGGCTACACCTTC.